This T cell receptor beta chain appears in the sequencing data of a study of STAT5B mutations in CD4+ large granular lymphocyte leukemia. The J segment lost 5 bases and the V segment lost 4 bases, leaving 3 bases of the junction unmatched. This CDR3 region has 14 residues. Germline V lookup: CDR1 SGHKS, CDR2 YYEKEE (reference sequence). Here immunoSEQ multiplex PCR was the method, and the copy in TCRdb shows in-frame clones only, minus some. Of fewer than 5,000 clones listed, just over 85% are singletons. This TCR was recovered from a man in his forties with CD4+ T-cell large granular lymphocyte leukemia. Material for sequencing was PBMCs. The chain employs TRBV5-5 and TRBJ1-5; TRBD1 agrees at 10 bases. This CDR3 reads CASSTGTGDQPQHF. DNA for the CDR3: TGTGCCAGCAGCACCGGGACAGGGGATCAGCCCCAGCATTTT. The full variable domain, rest sourced from reference TRBV5-5 and TRBJ1-5, is DAGVTQSPTHLIKTRGQQVTLRCSPISGHKSVSWYQQVLGQGPQFIFQYYEKEERGRGNFPDRFSARQFPNYSSELNVNALLLGDSALYLCASSTGTGDQPQHFGDGTRLSIL.